This T cell receptor (beta chain) was documented in a study of T cells in Graves' hyperthyroidism and ophthalmopathy. The wider study: At initial diagnosis, before any treatment had begun, peripheral blood was obtained.

Deletions cut 4 bases from V and 6 bases from J, with 15 bases between. The CDR3 extends over 14 amino acids. Germline CDR1 and CDR2: SGHDN and FVKESK. There were TCR beta CDR3 regions amplified from RNA transcripts. The study used the HTBI primer set for a first-round RT-PCR of the TCR CDR3. TCRdb re-derived calls from the multiplex PCR reads in MiXCR, one entry per CDR3 protein. The repertoire includes hundreds of thousands of distinct CDR3 sequences, around 13% of them detected once, and approximately 12% sits in the top ten. The chain carries TRBV14 and TRBJ2-5; D not resolved. The sequenced sample consisted of blood. The sequence was collected from a woman aged 50 to 65 with Graves' ophthalmopathy. The CDR3 spells CASSPRPGFQTQYF. The CDR3 nucleotides read TGTGCCAGCAGCCCCCGGCCGGGTTTCCAGACCCAGTACTTC.